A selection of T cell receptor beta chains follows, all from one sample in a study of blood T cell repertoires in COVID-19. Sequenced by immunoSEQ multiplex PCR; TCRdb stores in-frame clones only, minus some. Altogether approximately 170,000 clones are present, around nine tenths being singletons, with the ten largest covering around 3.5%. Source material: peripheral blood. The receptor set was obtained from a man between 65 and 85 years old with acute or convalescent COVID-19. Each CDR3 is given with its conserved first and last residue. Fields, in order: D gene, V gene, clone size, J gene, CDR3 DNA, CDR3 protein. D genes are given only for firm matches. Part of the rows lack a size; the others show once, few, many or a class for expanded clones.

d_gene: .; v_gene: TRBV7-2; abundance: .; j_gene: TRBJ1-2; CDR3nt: TGTGCCAGCAGCCCTCTCGACAGCTCCTATGGCTACACCTTC; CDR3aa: CASSPLDSSYGYTF
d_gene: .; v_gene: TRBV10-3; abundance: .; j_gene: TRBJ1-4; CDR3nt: TGTGCCATCAGTCAACAGGGACCCGGAGAAAAACTGTTTTTT; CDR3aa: CAISQQGPGEKLFF
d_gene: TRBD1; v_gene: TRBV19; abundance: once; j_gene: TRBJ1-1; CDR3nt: TGTGCCAGTAGTCTCCCTACGGGACAGGACACTGAAGCTTTCTTT; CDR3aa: CASSLPTGQDTEAFF
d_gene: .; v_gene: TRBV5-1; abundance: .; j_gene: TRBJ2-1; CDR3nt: TGCGCCAGCAGCTTGAGGCCCACGGGTCAGAGCTCCTACAATGAGCAGTTCTTC; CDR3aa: CASSLRPTGQSSYNEQFF
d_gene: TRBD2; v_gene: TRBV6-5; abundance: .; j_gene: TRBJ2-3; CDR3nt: TGTGCCAAGGGACTAAAAGCAGATACGCAGTATTTT; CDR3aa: CAKGLKADTQYF
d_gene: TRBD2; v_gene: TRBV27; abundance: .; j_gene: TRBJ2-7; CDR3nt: TGTGCCAGCAGTTTAAATCTAGCGGGAATACGGGAGCAGTACTTC; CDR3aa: CASSLNLAGIREQYF
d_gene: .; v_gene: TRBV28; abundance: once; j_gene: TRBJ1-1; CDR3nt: TGTGCCAGCAGAAACGACTGGCCAGCTGAAGCTTTCTTT; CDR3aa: CASRNDWPAEAFF
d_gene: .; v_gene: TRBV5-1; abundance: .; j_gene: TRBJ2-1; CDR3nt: TGCGCCAGCAGCCGTTCTGACAATGAGCAGTTCTTC; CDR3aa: CASSRSDNEQFF
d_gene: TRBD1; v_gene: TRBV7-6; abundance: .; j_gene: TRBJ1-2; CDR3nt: TGTGCCAGCAGCTTAGCCCCTGGGACAGTAAAATATGGCTACACCTTC; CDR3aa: CASSLAPGTVKYGYTF
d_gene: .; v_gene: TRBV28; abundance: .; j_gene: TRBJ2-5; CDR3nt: TGTGCCAGCAGTTTCTACTTCAAAGAGACCCAGTACTTC; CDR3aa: CASSFYFKETQYF
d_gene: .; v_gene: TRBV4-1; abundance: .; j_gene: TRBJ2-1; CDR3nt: TGCGCCAGCAGCCAAGAGGGGCAGGGCGGTTACAATGAGCAGTTCTTC; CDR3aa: CASSQEGQGGYNEQFF
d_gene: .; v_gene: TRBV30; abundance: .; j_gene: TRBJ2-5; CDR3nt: TGTGCCTGGAGTGTACAGGGTCCCGAGACCCAGTACTTC; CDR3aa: CAWSVQGPETQYF
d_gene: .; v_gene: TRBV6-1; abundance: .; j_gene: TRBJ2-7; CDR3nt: TGTGCCAGCAGTGAAGGAGGGGACATGGATTACGAGCAGTACTTC; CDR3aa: CASSEGGDMDYEQYF
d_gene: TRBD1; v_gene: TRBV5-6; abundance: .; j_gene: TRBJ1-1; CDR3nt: TGTGCCAGCAGTCGTGGCCAGGGGGCCGACACTGAAGCTTTCTTT; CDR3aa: CASSRGQGADTEAFF
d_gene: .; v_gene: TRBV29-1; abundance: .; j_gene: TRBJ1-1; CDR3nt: TGCAGCGTTGTCAGGAACACTGAAGCTTTCTTT; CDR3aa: CSVVRNTEAFF
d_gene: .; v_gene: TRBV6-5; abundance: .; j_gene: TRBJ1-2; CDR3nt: TGTGCCAGCATAAGGAGCCCTTTTAACTATGGCTACACCTTC; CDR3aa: CASIRSPFNYGYTF
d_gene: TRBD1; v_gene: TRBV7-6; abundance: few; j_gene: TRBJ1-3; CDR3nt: TGTGCAACTCAATCAGGGGGCTTACGGAACACCATATATTTT; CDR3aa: CATQSGGLRNTIYF
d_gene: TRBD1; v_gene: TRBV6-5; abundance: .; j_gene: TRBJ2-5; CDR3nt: TGTGCCAGCAGGAAGACCCAGGGGGCGGGTGAGACCCAGTACTTC; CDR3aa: CASRKTQGAGETQYF
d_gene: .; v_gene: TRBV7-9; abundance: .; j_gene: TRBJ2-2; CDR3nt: TGTGCCAGCGGGACCCCAGGACAGCCGGGGACCGGGGAGCTGTTTTTT; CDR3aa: CASGTPGQPGTGELFF
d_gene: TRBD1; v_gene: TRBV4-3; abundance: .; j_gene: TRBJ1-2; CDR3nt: TGCGCCAGCAGCCCTTCCGGGGACAGGGGTTGGCATGGCTACACCTTC; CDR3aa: CASSPSGDRGWHGYTF
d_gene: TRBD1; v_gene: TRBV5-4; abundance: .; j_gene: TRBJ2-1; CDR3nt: TGTGCCACAACACCTTTCGGGACAGGGACGAATGAGCAGTTCTTC; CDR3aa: CATTPFGTGTNEQFF
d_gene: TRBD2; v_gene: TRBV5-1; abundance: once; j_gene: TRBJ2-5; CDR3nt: TGCGCCAGCAGCCCCTCTCGCGGGGGGGCCCGGGAGACCCAGTACTTC; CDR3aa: CASSPSRGGARETQYF
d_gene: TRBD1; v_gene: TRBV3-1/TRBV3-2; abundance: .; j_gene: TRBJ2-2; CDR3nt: TGTGCCCGCAGTCGACAGGGGGGGAGGACCGGGGAGCTGTTTTTT; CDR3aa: CARSRQGGRTGELFF
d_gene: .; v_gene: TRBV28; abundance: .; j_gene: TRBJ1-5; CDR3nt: TGTGCCAGCAGTGCGTATCGGCAGCCCCAGCATTTT; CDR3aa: CASSAYRQPQHF
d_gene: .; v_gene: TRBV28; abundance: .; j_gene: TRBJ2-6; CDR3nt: TGTGCCAGCAGACAGGTGGCTGGGGCCAACGTCCTGACTTTC; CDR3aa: CASRQVAGANVLTF
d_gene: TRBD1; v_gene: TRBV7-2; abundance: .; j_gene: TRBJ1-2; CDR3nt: TGTGCCAGCAGCTTAACCTCGATTAAGGGGGCCGCCTATGGCTACACCTTC; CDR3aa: CASSLTSIKGAAYGYTF
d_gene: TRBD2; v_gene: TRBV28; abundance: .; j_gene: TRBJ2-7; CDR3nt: TGTGCCAGCAGTTTATTAACCCCGGGACTAGCGACCGAGCAGTACTTC; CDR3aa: CASSLLTPGLATEQYF
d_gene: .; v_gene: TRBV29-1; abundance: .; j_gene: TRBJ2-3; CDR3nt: TGCAGCGTTGAAGTCGGAGGCACAGATACGCAGTATTTT; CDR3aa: CSVEVGGTDTQYF
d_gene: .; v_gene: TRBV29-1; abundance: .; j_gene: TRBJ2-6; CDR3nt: TGCAGCGTTGGGGACTCGCGCGGCTCTGGGGCCAACGTCCTGACTTTC; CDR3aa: CSVGDSRGSGANVLTF
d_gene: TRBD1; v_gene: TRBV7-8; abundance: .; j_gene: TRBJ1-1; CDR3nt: TGTGCCAGCAGCTTAGGGGGGACAGGGAACACTGAAGCTTTCTTT; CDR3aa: CASSLGGTGNTEAFF
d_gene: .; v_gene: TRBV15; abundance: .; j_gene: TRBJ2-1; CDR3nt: TGTGCCACCTGGGTGGGCGGGGCCTACAATGAGCAGTTCTTC; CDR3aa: CATWVGGAYNEQFF
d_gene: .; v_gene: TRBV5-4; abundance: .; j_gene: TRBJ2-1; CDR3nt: TGTGCCAGCAGCCCACCACGGGGGGCTTTAGGCAATGAGCAGTTCTTC; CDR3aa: CASSPPRGALGNEQFF
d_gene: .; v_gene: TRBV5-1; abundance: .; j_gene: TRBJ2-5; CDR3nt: TGCGCCAGCAGCTTGGAGCGCCTGGGTGAGACCCAGTACTTC; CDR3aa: CASSLERLGETQYF
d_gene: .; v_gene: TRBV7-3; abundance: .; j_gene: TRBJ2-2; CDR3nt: TGTGCCAGCAGCTTAAACCCAGGGGTTGACACCGGGGAGCTGTTTTTT; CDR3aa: CASSLNPGVDTGELFF
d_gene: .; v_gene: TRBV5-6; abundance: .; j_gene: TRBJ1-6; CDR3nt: TGTGCCAGCAGCTTGGGACAGACGAATTCACCCCTCCACTTT; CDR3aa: CASSLGQTNSPLHF
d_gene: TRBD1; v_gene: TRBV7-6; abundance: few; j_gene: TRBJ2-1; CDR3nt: TGTGCCAGCAGCTTAACGGTTCAGGGGGCTGGGTCCTACAATGAGCAGTTCTTC; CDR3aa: CASSLTVQGAGSYNEQFF
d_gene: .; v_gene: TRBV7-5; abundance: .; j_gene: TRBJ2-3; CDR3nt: TGTGTCGAGGAGGGTGGGGGCACAGATACGCAGTATTTT; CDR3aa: CVEEGGGTDTQYF
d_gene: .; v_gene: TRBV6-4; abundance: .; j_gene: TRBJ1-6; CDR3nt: TGTGCCAGCAGGAGCTCCTATAATTCACCCCTCCACTTT; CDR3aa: CASRSSYNSPLHF
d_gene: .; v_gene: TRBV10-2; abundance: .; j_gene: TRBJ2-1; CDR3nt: TGCGCCAGCATGCCCCCCGGGATGACTGAGCAGTTCTTC; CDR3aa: CASMPPGMTEQFF
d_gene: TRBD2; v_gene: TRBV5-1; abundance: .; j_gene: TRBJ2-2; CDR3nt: TGCGCCAGCAGCCCGGGACTAGCGGGAGGCAACACCGGGGAGCTGTTTTTT; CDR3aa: CASSPGLAGGNTGELFF
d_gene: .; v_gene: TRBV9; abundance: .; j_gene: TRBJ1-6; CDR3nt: TGTGCCAGCAGCGCGAGAGGGGGCTCCTATAATTCACCCCTCCACTTT; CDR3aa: CASSARGGSYNSPLHF
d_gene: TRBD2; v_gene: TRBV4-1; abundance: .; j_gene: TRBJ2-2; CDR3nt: TGCGCCAGCAGAGGAACCGGGACTAGCGCCGGGGAGCTGTTTTTT; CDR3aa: CASRGTGTSAGELFF
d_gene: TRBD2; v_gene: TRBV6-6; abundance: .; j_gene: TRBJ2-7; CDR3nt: TGTGCCAGCAGTTCCCCTAGCGGGGCAAAATGGTACGAGCAGTACTTC; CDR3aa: CASSSPSGAKWYEQYF
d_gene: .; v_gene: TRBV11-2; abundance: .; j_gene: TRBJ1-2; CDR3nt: TGTGCCAGCAGCTTAACCGGGGTTGGATATGGCTACACCTTC; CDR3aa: CASSLTGVGYGYTF
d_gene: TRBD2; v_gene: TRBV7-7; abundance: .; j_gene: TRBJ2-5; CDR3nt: TGTGCCAGCAGCCAGGGAGGGTCGTACCAAGAGACCCAGTACTTC; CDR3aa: CASSQGGSYQETQYF
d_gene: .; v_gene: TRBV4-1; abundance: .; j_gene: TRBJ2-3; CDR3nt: TGCGCCAGCAGCCAAGTGGCCGTGGCAGATACGCAGTATTTT; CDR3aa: CASSQVAVADTQYF
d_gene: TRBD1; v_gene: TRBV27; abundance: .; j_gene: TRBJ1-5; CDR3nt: TGTGCCAGCAGTCCAGAGGGACAGGGCGATCAGCCCCAGCATTTT; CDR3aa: CASSPEGQGDQPQHF
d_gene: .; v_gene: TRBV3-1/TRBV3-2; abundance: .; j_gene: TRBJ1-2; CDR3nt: TGTGCCAGCAGCTTGACAGGAGGATATGGCTACACCTTC; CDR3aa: CASSLTGGYGYTF
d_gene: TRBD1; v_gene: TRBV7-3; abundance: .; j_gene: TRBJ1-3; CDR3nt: TGTGCCAGCAGCTTGACAGGGGTTGGCTCTGGAAACACCATATATTTT; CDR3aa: CASSLTGVGSGNTIYF